This T cell receptor beta chain stems from a study of cytotoxic CD8 clonotypes in ibrutinib-treated CLL. Notes on the study in general: The study found clonality rose at ibrutinib response, then fell toward baseline at progression. In comparison with age-matched healthy donors, baseline clonality was higher and tracked circulating CD8+ T-cell counts. Sustained-remission and progressing patients had different sampling times.

Sequencing used immunoSEQ multiplex PCR; TCRdb keeps in-frame clones, though not all of them. The sample includes about 97,000 clones, 60% to 80% of them seen just once. Concerning this clone itself: Its antigen is unidentified.

This receptor was taken from a human donor with chronic lymphocytic leukemia. Sample: PBMCs, taken after 24 months of ibrutinib treatment.

The CDR3 region has the DNA TGTGCCAGCAGTGAATCCCTGGGACTCCAAGGGCGAACTGAAGCTTTCTTT. As protein: CASSESLGLQGRTEAFF. The genes are TRBV25-1 and TRBJ1-1, with D perhaps matching TRBD1 (5 bases). V was shortened by 1 base and J by 5 bases, with 20 bases between the two germline ends. Germline loops: CDR1 MGHDK, CDR2 SYGVNS. This CDR3 region has 17 residues.